This TCR beta chain is drawn from a study of blood T cell repertoires in COVID-19. About the research overall: Some COVID-19 samples were acute and others convalescent; all came from the United States, Italy and Spain. The cDNA or gDNA used as material had been derived from T cells, B-cell-depleted T cells, or PBMCs.

With 8 bases removed from V and 3 bases from J, the gap between germline ends came to 22 bases. The CDR3 contains 16 residues. Profiling relied on immunoSEQ multiplex PCR, and the TCRdb table lists in-frame clones only, not all of them. The table lists approximately 160,000 clones, about three quarters of them singletons. The sequencing input was peripheral blood. This chain joins TRBV23-1 and TRBJ2-5, with D possibly matching TRBD2 (5 bases). TRBV23-1 is filed as an ORF, its function uncertain. The sequence came from a man aged 65 to 85 with acute or convalescent COVID-19. The CDR3 DNA sequence: TGCGCCAGCTCGGGGAATTCGACCCTCGCCAAAGAGACCCAGTACTTC. Protein product: CASSGNSTLAKETQYF.